This TCR beta chain derives from a study of cytomegalovirus exposure and HLA in healthy donors. Overall study context: A subsequent analysis reported that the roughly 120 validation repertoires were produced on the same platform that had also been used for the roughly 700 first-cohort repertoires.

Findings and limits, study-wide: Most sequenced TCRs were rare (though some public TCRs occurred in many donors). As confirmed in vitro, a few CMV-associated chains were specific for CMV antigens. The study listed roughly 160 cytomegalovirus-associated TCR beta chains.

Turning to this clone: The antigen is not known.

The CDR3 is 13 amino acids. V was pared by 0 bases and J by 7 bases, with 9 bases between. Per the germline V gene, CDR1 is SGHDN and CDR2 is FVKESK. This table comes from immunoSEQ multiplex PCR, and its TCRdb copy is limited to in-frame clones, with some not included. The sample shows around 240,000 clones, around 87% of them seen only once. The sequence was obtained from a woman aged 18-35 years in good health and CMV-seronegative. The chain is built from TRBV14 and TRBJ1-1, with D possibly matching TRBD1 (5 bases). Sequencing used PBMCs. The CDR3 DNA reads TGTGCCAGCAGCCAAGATCTGACAGTTGAAGCTTTCTTT. The encoded protein is CASSQDLTVEAFF.